The entry below describes one T cell receptor (beta chain). The data were obtained in a study of T-cell reconstitution after alpha-beta-depleted transplantation in children. CDR1 and CDR2 (germline): MGHRA, YSYEKL. Trimming removed 4 bases from V and 4 bases from J; junction bases left unmatched: 9. There are 15 residues in the CDR3. Unique molecular identifiers were built into the TCRbeta library. In TCRdb, the PCR reads were re-called with MiXCR into one record per CDR3 protein. Of under 400,000 distinct CDR3 sequences listed, roughly 21% are singletons. This receptor was obtained from a male patient aged 10 to 17 who had a stem cell transplant for acute lymphoblastic leukemia, so the T cells may come from the graft donor. The source material was PBMCs, mostly from graft donor cells, sampled 180 days after TCRalphabeta/CD19-depleted stem cell transplant. The chain is built from TRBV4-1 and TRBJ2-5; 7 bases match TRBD2. CDR3 nucleotide sequence: TGCGCCAGCAGCCTTTTTGACTTAGCGGGAGAGACCCAGTACTTC. This gives the protein CASSLFDLAGETQYF.